Listed here are 8 T cell receptor beta chains from one sample, sequenced in a study of T cells in Graves' hyperthyroidism and ophthalmopathy. TCR beta CDR3 sequences were amplified from RNA transcripts. During a first-round RT-PCR of the TCR CDR3, the HTBI primer set was used. TCRdb ran MiXCR on the multiplex PCR reads and lists one entry per CDR3 protein. The table records approximately 400,000 distinct CDR3 sequences, 15% to 20% of them present only once. The sequencing input was blood. Source of these receptors: a young man with Graves' ophthalmopathy.

In this sample, this clonotype turned up many times. V and J are TRBV20-1 and TRBJ2-1; TRBD2 matches 9 bases. CDR1 DFQATT and CDR2 SNEGSKA come from the germline V gene (reference sequence). The CDR3 runs to 14 residues. V was clipped by 6 bases and J by 3 bases; unmatched bases: 6. The CDR3 nucleotides read TGCAGTGCCAACCCGACTAGCGGCTACAATGAGCAGTTCTTC. Amino acids: CSANPTSGYNEQFF.

V and J are TRBV3-1 and TRBJ2-2; 10 nucleotides match TRBD2. V was clipped by 3 bases and J by 0 bases; unmatched bases: 10. This CDR3 comprises 19 residues. Per the germline V gene, CDR1 is LGHDT and CDR2 is YNNKEL (reference sequence). CDR3 amino acids: CASSQWISGGPANTGELFF. CDR3 coding DNA: TGTGCCAGCAGCCAGTGGATTAGCGGGGGGCCTGCGAACACCGGGGAGCTGTTTTTT.

This clonotype has ten or more counts. This rearrangement joins TRBV9 to TRBJ1-1, with D uncertain. Trimming pared 1 base from V and 11 bases from J, leaving 15 bases between. CDR3 size: 13 residues. CDR1 SGDLS and CDR2 YYNGEE come from the germline V gene. CDR3 DNA sequence: TGTGCCAGCAGCGTATCCCCCAACCGAGATGCTTTCTTT. It encodes CASSVSPNRDAFF.

Remarks on this clonotype: At one end, the junction sequence differs from germline, possibly due to a read error. This chain connects TRBV6-2 or TRBV6-3 to TRBJ1-5; unclear D gene. The CDR3 consists of 16 residues. Germline values: CDR1 MNHEY, CDR2 SVGEGT. The CDR3 loop is CASSVNSRAGNQPEHF. The CDR3, as DNA: TGTGCCAGCAGCGTTAATTCCCGGGCTGGCAATCAGCCCGAGCATTTT.

The chain couples TRBV19 to TRBJ2-4, with D tentatively TRBD2 (5 bases). V was trimmed by 6 bases and J by 0 bases, leaving 15 bases between them. The CDR3 sequence is 16 residues long. Germline CDR1 reads LNHDA; CDR2 reads SQIVND (reference sequence). The CDR3 DNA is TGTGCCAGTAGGAGGGAAGGTGGAGTAGCCAAAAACATTCAGTACTTC. Protein product: CASRREGGVAKNIQYF.

This chain connects TRBV19 to TRBJ2-1; a possible D gene is TRBD1 (6 bases). CDR1 is LNHDA, CDR2 SQIVND, per germline (reference sequence). V dropped 3 bases and J dropped 7 bases, with 13 bases sitting between them. The CDR3 totals 14 residues. CDR3 nucleotides: TGTGCCAGTAGTATCCAGGGGACGAGGAATGAGCAGTTCTTC. Amino acids: CASSIQGTRNEQFF. The full variable domain, in which reference TRBV19 and TRBJ2-1 provide the parts outside the CDR3, is DGGITQSPKYLFRKEGQNVTLSCEQNLNHDAMYWYRQDPGQGLRLIYYSQIVNDFQKGDIAEGYSVSREKKESFPLTVTSAQKNPTAFYLCASSIQGTRNEQFFGPGTRLTVL.

This chain connects TRBV3-1 to TRBJ1-4; D uncertain. With 0 bases removed from V and 8 bases from J, the gap between germline ends came to 13 bases. CDR1 is LGHDT, CDR2 YNNKEL, per germline (reference sequence). This CDR3 is 15 amino acids long. The CDR3 loop reads CASSQDRAAGEKLFF. The DNA of the CDR3 is TGTGCCAGCAGCCAAGATAGGGCGGCGGGGGAAAAACTGTTTTTT.

Note on this clonotype: The junction shows a germline mismatch at one end, possibly a read error. The chain recombines TRBV2 with TRBJ1-1; 7 bases line up with TRBD1. CDR1 is SNHLY, CDR2 FYNNEI, per germline. CDR3 length equals 16 residues. The CDR3 reads CASSQGPQGSGAEAFF. The CDR3 nucleotides are TGCGCCAGCAGCCAAGGCCCACAGGGGTCTGGGGCTGAAGCTTTCTTT.